This T cell receptor (beta chain) was sequenced in a study of blood T cell repertoires in COVID-19 (dated by TCRdb to between 2020 and 2021). In terms of the full investigation: Collaborator samples came from the United States, Italy and Spain and covered acute and convalescent phases of COVID-19. The material from the prospective study consisted of cDNA or gDNA derived from T cells, B-cell-depleted T cells, or PBMCs. Deeply sampled blood TCRbeta repertoires from subjects exposed to, actively infected with, or recovered from COVID-19 were included in the dataset. The repertoires were released in a freely available public database meant as a resource for research on the immune response to SARS-CoV-2. Samples were obtained from the ongoing ImmuneRACE study (first 160 participants) and from some 1,200 subjects provided by 6 global collaborators. Nearly every sample came with metadata listing a de-identified subject ID, COVID-19 status, age in years and sex. Where HLA class I and class II types were available, the types were taken from metadata supplied by the sample provider, not from assay-based typing. The investigation overall reported the following: The amount of clinical and demographic metadata varied by source and participant and was provided uncurated.

TCRbeta CDR3 regions were amplified from genomic DNA using the immunoSEQ Assay, a bias-controlled multiplex PCR. The source study handled its data this way. Within the assay, amplification of reference gene primers was used to estimate how many nucleated cells each sample contained. To quantify the absolute abundance of each unique TCRbeta CDR3 rearrangement, sequence reads were collapsed and filtered. For each sample, productive Simpson clonality was calculated as the square root of Simpson's diversity index over productive rearrangements. TCRdb provides this immuneACCESS table in a form limited to in-frame rearrangements. Some clones are lacking; in checked studies, under half of them reflect an unresolved V gene, and why the rest are absent is not known. V, J and clone size are those of that table, while D and trimming were read from the DNA. The sample table shows 210,000 or so clones, and approximately 85% are seen once. Of the sample, around 5.5% falls within the top ten clones.

One collaborating source in Seattle enrolled patients while the patients were actively infected and followed the patients over time throughout the course of disease. Each collaborating institution followed its own protocols to collect whole blood in K2EDTA tubes. Collaborator samples were shipped for TCRbeta analysis as frozen whole blood, isolated PBMCs, or DNA extracted from either sample type. The CDR3 sequence holds 14 residues, the cysteine and phenylalanine included. Of the read, only the CDR3 DNA is kept; its 42 bases are in frame from base 1. The junction shows trimming of 3 bases on V and 5 bases on J, plus 8 bases between the germline ends. CDR1 and CDR2 are read off the germline V gene as SGHTA and FQGTGA. A note on this clone: The clone's antigen remains unknown. No clone much larger than this one lies a single base away; base qualities are absent.

Recombination linked TRBV7-3 to TRBJ1-6; matching of 5 bases hints at TRBD1 as the D gene. The sequencing sample was made of peripheral blood. The source is a man between 50 and 59 years old with COVID-19, enrolled during active disease. Read as DNA, the sequence is TGTGCCAGCAGCTTCGACAGTCATAATTCACCCCTCCACTTT. Translated, it gives CASSFDSHNSPLHF.